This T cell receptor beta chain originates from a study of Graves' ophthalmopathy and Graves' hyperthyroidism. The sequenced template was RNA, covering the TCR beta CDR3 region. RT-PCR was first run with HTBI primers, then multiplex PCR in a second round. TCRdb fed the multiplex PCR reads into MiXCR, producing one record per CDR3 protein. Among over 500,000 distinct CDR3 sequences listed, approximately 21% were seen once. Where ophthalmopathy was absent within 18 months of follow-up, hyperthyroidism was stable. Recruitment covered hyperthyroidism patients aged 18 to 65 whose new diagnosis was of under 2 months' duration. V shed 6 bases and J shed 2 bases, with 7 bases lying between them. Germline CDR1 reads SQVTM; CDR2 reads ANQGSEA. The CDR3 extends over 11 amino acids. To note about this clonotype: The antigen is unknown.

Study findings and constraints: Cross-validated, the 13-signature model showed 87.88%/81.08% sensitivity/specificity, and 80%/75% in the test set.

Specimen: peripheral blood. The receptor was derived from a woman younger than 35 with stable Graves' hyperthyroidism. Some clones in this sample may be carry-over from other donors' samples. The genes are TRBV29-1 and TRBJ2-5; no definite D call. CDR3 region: CSVLLQETQYF. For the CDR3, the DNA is TGCAGCGTGCTGTTACAAGAGACCCAGTACTTC.